This T cell receptor beta chain was obtained from a study of glioma-infiltrating T cells (TCRdb year 2016). For the study in its entirety: Sequencing of TCR alpha- and beta-chain repertoires was performed on glioma tissue, on non-neoplastic brain tissue, and on matched peripheral blood mononuclear cells. To gauge divergence between tissue and blood T-cell populations, every tissue-infiltrating repertoire was compared against the peripheral blood repertoire from the same patient. Three low-grade glioma patients, about 8 primary glioblastoma patients, and three non-glioma patients who contributed non-neoplastic brain tissue made up the paired cohort.

The full study reports these points: Very few CDR3 sequences were shared between tissue and blood, attributed to high CDR3 diversity and limited sampling. Group comparisons rested on small numbers: three non-neoplastic, three low-grade glioma and 7 or 8 glioblastoma patients. VJ-independent divergence between tissue and blood was below expectation in non-neoplastic patients but above expectation in all gliomas, especially low-grade gliomas.

The iRepertoire nested amplicon-rescue multiplex PCR (arm-PCR) platform was used to amplify TCR alpha and beta CDR3 regions from RNA. One-step reverse transcription and amplification used about 85-400 ng of tissue mRNA or PBMC total RNA as input. After bead purification, a secondary multiplex PCR added Illumina adapters, and libraries were gel-purified between 200 and 400 bp. Internal 6-nucleotide barcodes were carried by the libraries and were used for demultiplexing. Libraries were sequenced on an Illumina MiSeq with 2x220 or 2x250 nucleotide paired-end reads. The source study handled its data this way. Paired reads were merged using FLASH 1.2.11 and aligned with BWA-MEM to the GRCh37 human genome, and TRA and TRB reads were then extracted. V and J assignment used an IMGT-derived reference of cassette sequences and CDR3 motifs that included pseudogenes. Reads were translated in three frames, and productive CDR3s were defined by a C…FGXG motif without stop codons. A clonotype was defined as a unique combination of a V-J cassette pair and a CDR3 amino acid sequence. Hamming distance filtering was applied to reads, with thresholds set by the sequence error rate of each sample in mapped regions. TCRdb took the public reads, trimmed them with fastp at Q25, ran MiXCR for clone calling and kept in-frame beta chains. Each CDR3 protein gets just one entry, which takes the most common genes and DNA from the rows behind it. The V and J calls reflect TCRdb's pipeline rather than the authors' work. A total of some 190,000 distinct CDR3 sequences appear in this sample, roughly a third of them only once. In total, the top ten clones hold 20% to 25% of the sample.

On this clonotype itself: Its antigen is not yet known. A much larger clone is a single base away; this may be a read error.

The CDR3 sequence holds 13 residues, the cysteine and phenylalanine included. Only the CDR3 DNA is retained, 39 bases long and in frame from the first base. CDR1 and CDR2, looked up from the germline V gene, are SGHVS and FNYEAQ. The receptor's source is a human donor with low-grade glioma or glioblastoma, undergoing nonglioma brain surgery, or in good health (not recorded which). The sequencing sample was made of glioma tissue, nonneoplastic brain tissue, or PBMCs (not recorded which). The chain is assembled from TRBV7-6 and TRBJ2-7; TRBD1 is a possible D gene, resting on 5 matching bases. The nucleotides are TGTGCTAGCAGCTCGGTATGGGGCGACGAGCAGTACTTC. It encodes CASSSVWGDEQYF.